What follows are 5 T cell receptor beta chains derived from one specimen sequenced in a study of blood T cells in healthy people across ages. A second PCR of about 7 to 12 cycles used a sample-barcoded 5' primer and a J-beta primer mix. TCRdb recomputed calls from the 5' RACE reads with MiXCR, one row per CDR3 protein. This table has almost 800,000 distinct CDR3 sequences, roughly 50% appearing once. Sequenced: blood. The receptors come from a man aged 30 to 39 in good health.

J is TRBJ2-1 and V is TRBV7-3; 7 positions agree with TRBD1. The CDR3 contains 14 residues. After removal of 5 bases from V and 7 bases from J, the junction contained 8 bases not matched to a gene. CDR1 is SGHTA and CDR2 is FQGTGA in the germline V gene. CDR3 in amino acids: CASSIGTARNEQFF. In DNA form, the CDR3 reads TGTGCCAGCAGCATAGGGACAGCGAGGAATGAGCAGTTCTTC.

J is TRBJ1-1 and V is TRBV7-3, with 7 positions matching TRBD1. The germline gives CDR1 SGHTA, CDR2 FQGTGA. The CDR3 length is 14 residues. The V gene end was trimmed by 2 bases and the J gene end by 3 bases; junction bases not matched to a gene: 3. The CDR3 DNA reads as TGTGCCAGCAGCTTATCAGGGGGGGACACTGAAGCTTTCTTT. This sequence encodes CASSLSGGDTEAFF. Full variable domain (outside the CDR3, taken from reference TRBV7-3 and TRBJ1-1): GAGVSQTPSNKVTEKGKYVELRCDPISGHTALYWYRQSLGQGPEFLIYFQGTGAADDSGLPNDRFFAVRPEGSVSTLKIQRTERGDSAVYLCASSLSGGDTEAFFGQGTRLTVV.

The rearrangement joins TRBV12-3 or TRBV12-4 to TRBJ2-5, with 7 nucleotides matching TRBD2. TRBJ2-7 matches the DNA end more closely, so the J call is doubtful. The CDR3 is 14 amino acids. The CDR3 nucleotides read TGTGCCAGCAGTTTACCCCTGGGGGGGGACGAGCAGTACTTC. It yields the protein CASSLPLGGDEQYF.

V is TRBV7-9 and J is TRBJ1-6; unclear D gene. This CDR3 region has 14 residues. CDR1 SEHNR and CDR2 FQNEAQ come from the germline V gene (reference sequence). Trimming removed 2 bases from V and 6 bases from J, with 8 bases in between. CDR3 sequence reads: CASSLSDLNSPLHF. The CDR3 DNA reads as TGTGCCAGCAGCTTATCCGACCTTAATTCACCCCTCCACTTT.

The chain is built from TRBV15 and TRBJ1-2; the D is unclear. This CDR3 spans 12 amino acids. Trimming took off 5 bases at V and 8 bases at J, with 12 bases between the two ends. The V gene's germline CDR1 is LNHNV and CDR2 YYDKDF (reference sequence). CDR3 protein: CATSLDVRGYTF. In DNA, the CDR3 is TGTGCCACCAGCCTGGACGTCCGGGGCTACACCTTC.